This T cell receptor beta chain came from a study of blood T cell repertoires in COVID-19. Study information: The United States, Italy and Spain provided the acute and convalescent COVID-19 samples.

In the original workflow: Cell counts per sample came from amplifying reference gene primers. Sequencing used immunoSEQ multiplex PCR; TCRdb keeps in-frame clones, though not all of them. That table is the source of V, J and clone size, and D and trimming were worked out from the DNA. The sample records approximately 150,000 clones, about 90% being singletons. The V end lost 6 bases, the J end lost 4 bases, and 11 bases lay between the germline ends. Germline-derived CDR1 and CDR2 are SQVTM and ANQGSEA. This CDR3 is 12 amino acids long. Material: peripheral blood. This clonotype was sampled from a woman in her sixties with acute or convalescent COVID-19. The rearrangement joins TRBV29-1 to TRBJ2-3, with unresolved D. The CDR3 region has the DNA TGCAGCGTCAAGAGGTATGCAGATACGCAGTATTTT. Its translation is CSVKRYADTQYF.